This passage covers 24 T cell receptor beta chains from one sample sequenced in a study of T-cell reconstitution after alpha-beta-depleted transplantation in children. Unique molecular identifiers were incorporated when the TCRbeta library was constructed. TCRdb re-derived calls from the PCR reads in MiXCR, one entry per CDR3 protein. The sample has roughly 610,000 distinct CDR3 sequences, more than 9% seen once. The sample here was PBMCs from the stem cell graft donor, taken from the stem cell graft. Source of these receptors: a human donor who donated a stem cell graft to a child with acute myeloid leukemia.

This clonotype has only a few counts. The chain has TRBV20-1 and TRBJ1-4; 7 bases fit TRBD1. The V gene's germline CDR1 is DFQATT and CDR2 SNEGSKA (reference sequence). With 0 bases clipped from V and 7 bases from J, the junction kept 2 bases outside the gene matches. This CDR3 region has 13 residues. The CDR3 nucleotides read TGCAGTGCTAGAGAAGGGGGCCGTGAAAAACTGTTTTTT. Its translation: CSAREGGREKLFF.

This clonotype was seen a few times. The chain uses TRBV6-5 and TRBJ2-7, with D tentatively TRBD1 (5 bases). The CDR3 consists of 13 residues. Germline CDR1 and CDR2: MNHEY and SVGAGI. The V gene lost 2 bases and the J gene lost 6 bases, with 11 bases spanning the gap. The chain's CDR3 is CASSYTQGLEQYF. In nucleotides, the CDR3 is TGTGCCAGCAGTTACACCCAGGGCCTCGAGCAGTACTTC.

Here the CDR3 reads CASSYGLAGGREQFF. In DNA form, the CDR3 reads TGTGCCAGCAGTTACGGTCTAGCGGGAGGTCGTGAGCAGTTCTTC. V and J are TRBV6-2 or TRBV6-3 and TRBJ2-1; 11 nucleotides line up with TRBD2. The ends lost 2 bases at V and 9 bases at J; junction bases unmatched: 6. The CDR3 spans 15 residues. Germline lookup yields CDR1 MNHEY and CDR2 SVGEGT.

In its sample, this clonotype was seen many times. The chain has TRBV3-1 and TRBJ2-3; TRBD2 agrees at 7 bases. CDR3 size: 17 residues. CDR1 LGHDT and CDR2 YNNKEL come from the germline V gene (reference sequence). Trimming took 3 bases from V and 2 from J; bases not matched to a gene: 11. CDR3 in amino acids: CASSHHRLLADTDTQYF. CDR3 nucleotide sequence: TGTGCCAGCAGCCACCATCGCCTGCTAGCGGACACAGATACGCAGTATTTT.

This clonotype showed up just a few times. This sequence joins TRBV19 and TRBJ2-5; possibly TRBD1 for D (6 bases). CDR3 length: 16 residues. The ends were cut back, 5 bases at V and 5 bases at J, with 21 bases in the middle. Germline V gene lookup returns CDR1 LNHDA and CDR2 SQIVND (reference sequence). The CDR3 sequence: CASSRGRGGSGETQYF. The CDR3 DNA sequence: TGTGCCAGTAGTCGCGGCAGGGGCGGATCTGGGGAGACCCAGTACTTC.

The V gene is TRBV29-1, the J gene TRBJ1-1, with D maybe TRBD1 (6 bases). Trimming removed 3 bases at V and 1 base at J, with 15 bases between. This CDR3 is built from 15 residues. The V gene's germline CDR1 is SQVTM and CDR2 ANQGSEA. CDR3 in amino acids: CSVELAGAPNTEAFF. The CDR3 DNA reads TGCAGCGTTGAGTTGGCAGGGGCCCCGAACACTGAAGCTTTCTTT.

This clonotype appeared a few times. This chain joins TRBV20-1 and TRBJ1-6, with 7 bases identical to TRBD1. The V and J ends lost 3 bases and 2 bases, in that order; junction bases with no gene match: 7. This CDR3 is 16 amino acids long. The V gene's germline CDR1 is DFQATT and CDR2 SNEGSKA (reference sequence). CDR3 coding DNA: TGCAGTGCTAGGAGCCCCAGGGGGACCTATAATTCACCCCTCCACTTT. Protein: CSARSPRGTYNSPLHF.

At least ten counts were recorded for this clonotype. The chain employs TRBV7-9 and TRBJ2-2, with TRBD2 as a possible D gene (5 bases). The CDR3 loop spans 16 amino acids. The V and J ends lost 5 bases and 1 base respectively, with 14 bases between them. Per the germline V gene, CDR1 is SEHNR and CDR2 is FQNEAQ (reference sequence). The CDR3 region has the DNA TGTGCCAGCAGCAGTGTTTGGCGGGTGAACACCGGGGAGCTGTTTTTT. It specifies CASSSVWRVNTGELFF. Filled out from reference TRBV7-9 and TRBJ2-2, the complete variable domain reads DTGVSQNPRHKITKRGQNVTFRCDPISEHNRLYWYRQTLGQGPEFLTYFQNEAQLEKSRLLSDRFSAERPKGSFSTLEIQRTEQGDSAMYLCASSSVWRVNTGELFFGEGSRLTVL.

This clonotype occurred a few times. The chain joins TRBV5-1 to TRBJ2-3; the D is unclear. This CDR3 comprises 15 residues. Looked up from germline, CDR1 is SGHRS and CDR2 is YFSETQ. V was pared by 4 bases and J by 0 bases, with 12 bases between. The CDR3 spells CASSPGGKSTDTQYF. In DNA form, the CDR3 reads TGCGCCAGCAGCCCGGGTGGGAAAAGCACAGATACGCAGTATTTT.

This clonotype appeared many times. The rearrangement links TRBV6-2 or TRBV6-3 to TRBJ2-2, with no clear D. CDR3 length equals 14 residues. Trimming left V 5 bases short and J 3 bases short, with 10 bases between. Germline V lookup: CDR1 MNHEY, CDR2 SVGEGT. In nucleotides, the CDR3 is TGTGCCAGCAGTCCGGGCCGTTACACCGGGGAGCTGTTTTTT. This translates into CASSPGRYTGELFF.

The genes are TRBV30 and TRBJ2-7; D unclear. The CDR3 runs to 12 residues. With 0 bases removed from V and 6 bases from J, the gap between germline ends came to 9 bases. Germline loops: CDR1 GTSNPN, CDR2 SVGIG (reference sequence). The CDR3 DNA is TGTGCCTGGAGTGTAAGTTCCCTCGAGCAGTACTTC. Encoded protein: CAWSVSSLEQYF.

The table lists this clonotype with a few counts. This chain joins TRBV27 and TRBJ2-3, with 15 positions matching TRBD2. CDR3 length: 19 amino acids. Germline CDR1 and CDR2: MNHEY and SMNVEV (reference sequence). J gave up 1 base and V 3 bases, and 8 bases lay outside the gene matches. CDR3 nucleotides: TGTGCCAGCAGTTTCGGGACTAGCGGGAGGAGGGATGGCACAGATACGCAGTATTTT. It codes for CASSFGTSGRRDGTDTQYF.

This clonotype was observed a handful of times. The chain recombines TRBV24-1 with TRBJ1-2, with 8 bases identical to TRBD1. The germline V gene encodes CDR1 KGHDR and CDR2 SFDVKD. The V and J ends lost 5 bases and 7 bases, in that order; junction bases with no gene match: 5. CDR3 length equals 13 residues. The CDR3 DNA reads as TGTGCCACCAGTGGGGGACAGGTTACTGGCTACACCTTC. Translation gives CATSGGQVTGYTF.

The chain has TRBV24-1 and TRBJ2-4; 8 positions match TRBD1. Germline values: CDR1 KGHDR, CDR2 SFDVKD. J gave up 5 bases and V 2 bases, and 4 bases lay outside the gene matches. This CDR3 comprises 15 residues. CDR3 sequence reads: CATSDSGTGQNIQYF. The CDR3 coding sequence is TGTGCCACCAGTGATTCCGGGACAGGCCAAAACATTCAGTACTTC.

The chain carries TRBV19 and TRBJ1-5; 9 nucleotides match TRBD1. The CDR3 is made up of 15 amino acids. Germline loops: CDR1 LNHDA, CDR2 SQIVND (reference sequence). With 6 bases clipped from V and 1 base from J, the junction kept 4 bases outside the gene matches. CDR3 DNA: TGTGCCAGTAGACCACAGGGGGCGAGCAATCAGCCCCAGCATTTT. Translated: CASRPQGASNQPQHF. Supplemented by reference TRBV19 and TRBJ1-5, the full variable domain reads DGGITQSPKYLFRKEGQNVTLSCEQNLNHDAMYWYRQDPGQGLRLIYYSQIVNDFQKGDIAEGYSVSREKKESFPLTVTSAQKNPTAFYLCASRPQGASNQPQHFGDGTRLSIL.

Many counts were recorded for this clonotype. The rearrangement uses TRBV5-1 and TRBJ2-2; D is perhaps TRBD1 or TRBD2 (5 bases each). CDR1 and CDR2 from the germline V gene are SGHRS and YFSETQ. V lost 3 bases and J 0 bases, leaving 9 bases between the germline ends. The CDR3 contains 15 residues. The CDR3 region has the DNA TGCGCCAGCAGCTGGGGACCCACGAACACCGGGGAGCTGTTTTTT. Amino acids: CASSWGPTNTGELFF. Complete variable domain (other parts from reference TRBV5-1 and TRBJ2-2): KAGVTQTPRYLIKTRGQQVTLSCSPISGHRSVSWYQQTPGQGLQFLFEYFSETQRNKGNFPGRFSGRQFSNSRSEMNVSTLELGDSALYLCASSWGPTNTGELFFGEGSRLTVL.

V and J are TRBV5-1 and TRBJ2-3; 7 bases are a match to TRBD2. Trimming cost V 4 bases and J 3 bases; bases outside gene matches: 8. Germline V gene data show CDR1 as SGHRS and CDR2 as YFSETQ. The CDR3 totals 15 residues. CDR3 in DNA: TGCGCCAGCAGCCGGGAACGGGAGGCAACAGATACGCAGTATTTT. Its protein product is CASSREREATDTQYF.

Concerning this clonotype itself: The germline gene is not matched at one end of the junction; a read error may be the cause. This sequence joins TRBV5-1 and TRBJ2-1; the match to TRBD2 covers 11 bases. Germline V gene data show CDR1 as SGHRS and CDR2 as YFSETQ. The length of the CDR3 is 16 residues. CDR3 nucleotides: TGCGCCAGCAGCTTGGCGGCTAGCGGGAGGCCCGAGGTTTGGTACTTC. It codes for CASSLAASGRPEVWYF.

This clonotype was recorded at least ten times. The chain carries TRBV9 and TRBJ2-6; TRBD1 aligns across 7 bases. The CDR3 totals 19 residues. V lost 5 bases and J lost 0; bases outside the gene matches: 14. Germline CDR1 reads SGDLS; CDR2 reads YYNGEE. The CDR3 bases are TGTGCCAGCAGTCCAAATCCGGGACAGAGTACCTCTGGGGCCAACGTCCTGACTTTC. Protein sequence: CASSPNPGQSTSGANVLTF.

This clonotype appeared a few times. This chain connects TRBV7-2 to TRBJ2-5, with 7 bases aligning to TRBD2. The germline V gene has CDR1 SGHTA and CDR2 FQGNSA. CDR3 length: 16 amino acids. Trimming took 3 bases from V and 5 from J; bases not matched to a gene: 12. The CDR3 region is CASSFALGLGGETQYF. CDR3 bases: TGTGCCAGCAGCTTCGCCCTAGGGTTGGGGGGGGAGACCCAGTACTTC.

This clonotype has just a few counts. This chain links TRBV15 with TRBJ1-6, with D perhaps TRBD1 (5 bases). The CDR3 sequence is 16 residues long. The V gene lost 4 bases and the J gene lost 7 bases, with 17 bases spanning the gap. CDR1 LNHNV and CDR2 YYDKDF come from the germline V gene (reference sequence). The CDR3 bases are TGTGCCACCAGCACCGGGAACCAGGGAAACAATTCACCCCTCCACTTT. This encodes CATSTGNQGNNSPLHF.

This clonotype has a handful of counts. This chain connects TRBV12-3 or TRBV12-4 to TRBJ1-6, with 7 bases matching TRBD1. V shed 6 bases and J 7 bases; nucleotides not matched to a gene: 6. CDR3 length: 14 amino acids. CDR3 loop: CASRPGQLNSPLHF. The CDR3 nucleotides read TGTGCCAGCAGGCCGGGACAGTTGAATTCACCCCTCCACTTT.

A few counts support this clonotype. The chain has TRBV27 and TRBJ1-3; 7 bases agree with TRBD1. The CDR3 covers 20 residues. The V and J ends lost 6 bases and 7 bases, in that order; junction bases with no gene match: 27. The germline V gene encodes CDR1 MNHEY and CDR2 SMNVEV (reference sequence). CDR3 sequence: CASSPSGSGGPESRRNTIYF. The CDR3 bases are TGTGCCAGCAGCCCCTCCGGGTCAGGGGGGCCGGAATCCAGAAGGAACACCATATATTTT.

This clonotype was observed at least ten times. The chain couples TRBV20-1 to TRBJ1-1, with unresolved D. V was clipped by 6 bases and J by 1 base, with 18 bases between them. Germline CDR1 is DFQATT and CDR2 is SNEGSKA (reference sequence). The CDR3 totals 15 residues. The CDR3 is CSALPSRAANTEAFF. The CDR3 coding sequence is TGCAGTGCGCTTCCCAGTAGGGCCGCGAACACTGAAGCTTTCTTT.